Sequencing of this TCR beta chain was carried out in a study of shared clonotypes between healthy human individuals. Looked up from germline, CDR1 is SGHTA and CDR2 is FQGNSA. V was pared by 1 base and J by 5 bases, with 13 bases of the junction left unmatched. CDR3 length: 17 residues. Profiled with immunoSEQ multiplex PCR; TCRdb holds only in-frame clones, not every one. This repertoire shows 2 million to 2.5 million clones, 90% to 95% found once; its top ten account for approximately 0.4%. A single count supports this clone. The sequenced sample was naive CD4+ T cells from PBMCs. Subset given: CD45RA+ positively selected. This receptor was taken from a man aged 18 to 30 in good health. Some clones in this sample may be carry-over from other donors' samples. The chain combines TRBV7-2 with TRBJ1-2; TRBD1 aligns across 7 bases. The DNA of the CDR3 is TGTGCCAGCAGCTTAGTCCCTTTTTTGGACAGGAGTTATGGCTACACCTTC. Protein product: CASSLVPFLDRSYGYTF.